This T cell receptor beta chain was found in a study of response to subunit inactivated influenza vaccine. Study-level points and caveats: Authors suggested seasonal influenza vaccinations each recruit few new T cells.

Each CDR3 protein gets one entry after TCRdb re-called the RT-PCR reads with MiXCR. The sample yields approximately 170,000 distinct CDR3 sequences, roughly an eighth seen once. A note on this clonotype: Its antigen is not identified.

V shed 5 bases and J shed 10 bases, with 11 bases lying between them. This CDR3 region has 11 residues. The germline gives CDR1 WSHSY, CDR2 SAAADI. Here the sequenced sample was CD8+ T cells sorted from PBMCs, taken 5 days after vaccination. This TCR was sampled from a man aged 45-60 years who received an inactivated influenza vaccine. The chain links TRBV10-2 to TRBJ1-2, with D unresolved. The CDR3 reads CASSPGVDYTF. CDR3 nucleotides: TGCGCCAGCAGTCCCGGGGTAGACTACACCTTC.